This TCR beta chain originates from a study of T cell responses to AZD1222 COVID-19 vaccine. On this clone itself: Antigen specificity is unknown.

Study-level points and caveats: Repertoires were obtained only post-peak T cell response.

The assay was immunoSEQ multiplex PCR, and TCRdb's table has in-frame clones only and misses some. The sample shows around 99,000 clones, over 80% of them seen only once. Germline CDR1 is WNHNN and CDR2 is SYGVQD (reference sequence). Trimming took off 3 bases at V and 3 bases at J, with 2 bases between the two ends. The CDR3 consists of 11 residues. The chain employs TRBV10-1 and TRBJ1-2; D uncertain. Here the sequenced sample was peripheral blood, taken on day 0 of AZD1222 vaccination. The TCR sequence derives from an adult in good health. Written as DNA, the CDR3 is TGCGCCAGCAGTGACCACTATGGCTACACCTTC. Its protein is CASSDHYGYTF.